The clone carrying this TCR beta chain was picked up one time. The data belong to a study of shared T cell receptors in the human thymus. Sequencing used immunoSEQ multiplex PCR; TCRdb keeps in-frame clones, though not all of them. This sample has approximately 400,000 clones, with around 93% found just once. The sample comprised thymocytes. The TCR originated in a human donor.

The CDR3 DNA reads as TGTGCCAGCAGCTTGGCTTGGACAGATGAAGCTTTCTTT. As protein: CASSLAWTDEAFF. The chain joins TRBV5-8 to TRBJ1-1; tentative D call: TRBD1 (6 bases). The CDR3 spans 13 residues. In germline, CDR1 is SGHTS, CDR2 YDEGEE. V gave up 0 bases and J gave up 7 bases, with 10 bases separating them. The whole variable domain, filled in from reference TRBV5-8 and TRBJ1-1, reads EAGVTQSPTHLIKTRGQQATLRCSPISGHTSVYWYQQALGLGLQFLLWYDEGEERNRGNFPPRFSGRQFPNYSSELNVNALELEDSALYLCASSLAWTDEAFFGQGTRLTVV.